The rows below give T cell receptor beta chains drawn from one sample of a study of Tregs in tolerant kidney transplant recipients. The data were produced by immunoSEQ multiplex PCR, yet TCRdb's version contains in-frame clones alone and is incomplete. The sample records approximately 260,000 clones, 65% to 85% being singletons. Sequenced input: CD4+ T cells from blood. These receptor sequences come from a human donor in good health. Each CDR3 is given with its conserved first and last residue. The D gene is left open where the match is weak. Size tells how often a clone was seen (once, few, many) or the class of an expanded clone, and some rows leave it out.

-	-	TRBV14	TRBJ1-2	CASSQNMGGYTF	TGTGCCAGCAGCCAAAACATGGGAGGCTACACCTTC
-	TRBD1	TRBV7-2	TRBJ1-2	CASSLSGGSGYTF	TGTGCCAGCAGCTTGTCAGGGGGCTCTGGCTACACCTTC
-	-	TRBV7-8	TRBJ1-6	CASRGSYNSPLHF	TGTGCCAGCAGGGGATCCTATAATTCACCCCTCCACTTT
-	-	TRBV29-1	TRBJ2-5	CSVLGRAQETQYF	TGCAGCGTCCTAGGCAGGGCCCAAGAGACCCAGTACTTC
-	-	TRBV19	TRBJ1-3	CASSLGLLISGNTIYF	TGTGCCAGTAGTCTCGGACTCTTAATCTCTGGAAACACCATATATTTT
-	-	TRBV7-9	TRBJ1-1	CASSLAIRGTIRTEAFF	TGTGCCAGCAGCTTAGCCATCCGGGGCACTATTAGAACTGAAGCTTTCTTT
-	TRBD2	TRBV7-2	TRBJ2-7	CASSSAGVHEQYF	TGTGCCAGCAGTTCAGCGGGAGTACACGAGCAGTACTTC
-	-	TRBV2	TRBJ2-5	CASRERETQETQYF	TGTGCCAGCAGGGAACGAGAGACCCAAGAGACCCAGTACTTC
-	-	TRBV5-6	TRBJ2-3	CASSFVQGTDTQYF	TGTGCCAGCAGCTTTGTGCAGGGTACAGATACGCAGTATTTT
-	TRBD2	TRBV5-1	TRBJ2-1	CASSSGGLYNEQFF	TGCGCCAGCAGCTCGGGGGGACTGTACAATGAGCAGTTCTTC
-	-	TRBV6-4	TRBJ2-5	CASSPQMGPVETQYF	TGTGCCAGCAGCCCACAGATGGGGCCGGTTGAGACCCAGTACTTC
-	TRBD2	TRBV6-1	TRBJ2-1	CASRLSGTLYNEQFF	TGTGCCAGCAGATTAAGCGGGACCCTCTACAATGAGCAGTTCTTC
-	TRBD1	TRBV13	TRBJ2-7	CASSFWGQGGYEQYF	TGTGCCAGCAGCTTCTGGGGACAGGGAGGATACGAGCAGTACTTC
-	-	TRBV11-2	TRBJ2-3	CASSLDPNRGDTQYF	TGTGCCAGCAGCTTAGATCCCAATAGAGGAGATACGCAGTATTTT
few	-	TRBV10-1	TRBJ1-6	CASSEGGGSPLHF	TGCGCCAGCAGTGAGGGCGGGGGATCACCCCTCCACTTT
-	-	TRBV6-5	TRBJ2-7	CASGDGSKVAYEQYF	TGTGCCAGCGGCGACGGTTCGAAGGTGGCCTACGAGCAGTACTTC
-	-	TRBV6-1	TRBJ1-5	CASRETGISNQPQHF	TGTGCCAGCAGAGAAACAGGGATTAGCAATCAGCCCCAGCATTTT
-	TRBD1	TRBV18	TRBJ1-1	CASSPGQGGVEAFF	TGTGCCAGCTCACCTGGACAGGGAGGGGTTGAAGCTTTCTTT
few	-	TRBV10-1	TRBJ2-3	CASSEDGTDTQYF	TGCGCCAGCAGTGAGGACGGCACAGATACGCAGTATTTT
-	TRBD1	TRBV5-6	TRBJ1-4	CASSVQGQLFF	TGTGCCAGCAGCGTGCAGGGACAGCTGTTTTTT
few	-	TRBV21-1	TRBJ2-7	CASSDRTSSYEQYF	TGTGCCAGCAGCGACCGGACTAGCTCCTACGAGCAGTACTTC
-	-	TRBV18	TRBJ1-1	CASLLSMGNTEAFF	TGTGCCAGCCTCTTATCTATGGGGAACACTGAAGCTTTCTTT
few	-	TRBV5-1	TRBJ2-5	CASSLTETQYF	TGCGCCAGCAGCTTAACCGAGACCCAGTACTTC
-	-	TRBV2	TRBJ1-4	CASSDLNWVTNEKLFF	TGTGCCAGCAGTGACTTGAACTGGGTGACTAATGAAAAACTGTTTTTT
-	-	TRBV15	TRBJ2-6	CATSRDRSGANVLTF	TGTGCCACCAGCAGAGATCGCTCTGGGGCCAACGTCCTGACTTTC
-	-	TRBV12-2	TRBJ1-1	CASHSGVGGAHTEAFF	TGTGCAAGTCACTCGGGGGTCGGGGGCGCGCACACTGAAGCTTTCTTT
-	TRBD1	TRBV19	TRBJ2-7	CASRPHTGDDEQYF	TGTGCCAGTAGGCCCCATACAGGGGACGACGAGCAGTACTTC
-	TRBD1	TRBV18	TRBJ1-2	CASSPGQGAGYGYTF	TGTGCCAGCTCACCAGGTCAGGGGGCCGGCTATGGCTACACCTTC
once	TRBD1	TRBV4-2	TRBJ1-5	CASSQQGAGNQPQHF	TGTGCCAGCAGCCAACAGGGGGCCGGCAATCAGCCCCAGCATTTT
few	-	TRBV6-1	TRBJ1-5	CASSEAWGTGNQPQHF	TGTGCCAGCAGTGAAGCATGGGGTACAGGGAATCAGCCCCAGCATTTT
once	-	TRBV6-6	TRBJ1-5	CASSPSGDSNQPQHF	TGTGCCAGCAGTCCGTCAGGGGATAGCAATCAGCCCCAGCATTTT
-	-	TRBV4-1	TRBJ2-7	CASSQDLRQGTSSYEQYF	TGCGCCAGCAGCCAAGATCTTAGGCAGGGCACATCCTCCTACGAGCAGTACTTC
-	-	TRBV5-6	TRBJ2-7	CASSLERGGPTTNF	TGTGCCAGCAGCTTGGAAAGAGGTGGGCCCACTACGAACTTC
-	-	TRBV5-1	TRBJ1-4	CASSSDENEKLFF	TGCGCCAGCAGCTCGGACGAGAATGAAAAACTGTTTTTT
-	-	TRBV9	TRBJ1-2	CASSVEYAGLYGYTF	TGTGCCAGCAGCGTAGAGTATGCAGGGCTCTATGGCTACACCTTC
-	-	TRBV9	TRBJ2-1	CASSVVPRGDAEQFF	TGTGCCAGCAGCGTAGTCCCCAGGGGGGACGCTGAGCAGTTCTTC
once	-	TRBV7-2	TRBJ2-1	CASSLKREEQFF	TGTGCCAGCAGCTTAAAGAGGGAAGAGCAGTTCTTC
-	-	TRBV12-2	TRBJ2-7	CASRLRDRGVPYYEQYF	TGTGCAAGTCGCCTCCGGGACAGGGGAGTCCCTTACTACGAGCAGTACTTC
-	-	TRBV30	TRBJ1-5	CAWSKLSGGNQPQHF	TGTGCCTGGAGTAAGTTATCTGGCGGCAATCAGCCCCAGCATTTT
-	-	TRBV4-1	TRBJ2-5	CASSQDRGYGGETQYF	TGCGCCAGCAGCCAAGATCGGGGCTATGGTGGAGAGACCCAGTACTTC
-	-	TRBV21-1	TRBJ1-1	CASTRTGIRFSNTEAFF	TGTGCCAGCACCCGAACAGGGATCAGATTTTCGAACACTGAAGCTTTCTTT
-	-	TRBV6-5	TRBJ2-2	CASSYRNRGTGELFF	TGTGCCAGCAGTTACAGGAATCGCGGCACCGGGGAGCTGTTTTTT
-	-	TRBV5-6	TRBJ1-6	CASSSVTGESPLHF	TGTGCCAGCAGCTCCGTAACGGGGGAATCACCCCTCCACTTT
few	-	TRBV18	TRBJ2-7	CASSRGQEGYEQYF	TGTGCCAGCTCCCGTGGGCAGGAAGGCTACGAGCAGTACTTC
-	-	TRBV30	TRBJ2-5	CAWSPPSSETQYF	TGTGCCTGGAGTCCGCCGTCTTCCGAGACCCAGTACTTC
-	-	TRBV2	TRBJ1-2	CASSERPESNYGYTF	TGTGCCAGCAGTGAGCGGCCAGAGTCTAACTATGGCTACACCTTC
-	-	TRBV4-2	TRBJ2-5	CASSQDPRHGEPETQYF	TGTGCCAGCAGCCAAGATCCCCGGCATGGGGAGCCGGAGACCCAGTACTTC
-	-	TRBV7-9	TRBJ2-3	CASSFTGTTDTQYF	TGTGCCAGCAGCTTTACAGGGACCACAGATACGCAGTATTTT
-	-	TRBV29-1	TRBJ1-1	CSGPDRLNTEAFF	TGCAGCGGCCCCGACCGACTCAACACTGAAGCTTTCTTT
-	TRBD1	TRBV9	TRBJ1-2	CASSGRQGNPYGYTF	TGTGCCAGCAGCGGCAGACAGGGAAACCCCTATGGCTACACCTTC
-	-	TRBV4-1	TRBJ2-7	CASSRGAGSNEQYF	TGCGCCTCGAGTCGGGGGGCGGGTTCTAACGAGCAGTACTTC
-	TRBD1	TRBV27	TRBJ1-1	CASSRRDRSMNTEAFF	TGTGCCAGCAGTCGCCGGGACAGGTCGATGAACACTGAAGCTTTCTTT
-	-	TRBV6-5	TRBJ1-2	CASRRPGPYGYTF	TGTGCCAGCAGACGACCGGGACCCTATGGCTACACCTTC